This TCR beta chain was retrieved from a study of T-cell reconstitution after alpha-beta-depleted transplantation in children. Study-wide results and limits: Some patients owed their high day-60 TCRbeta diversity to surviving recipient T cells and thymic progenitors.

Researchers prepared the TCRbeta library using unique molecular identifiers, the study reports. TCRdb fed the PCR reads into MiXCR, producing one record per CDR3 protein. The sample carries a few hundred thousand distinct CDR3 sequences, 10% to 15% recorded once. This clonotype was detected only a few times. The target antigen is unknown. This TCR came from a male patient aged 5 to 17 who had a stem cell transplant for acute myeloid leukemia, so the T cells may come from the graft donor. The starting material was PBMCs, mostly from graft donor cells, obtained 360 days after TCRalphabeta/CD19-depleted stem cell transplant.

Here the CDR3 DNA reads TGTGCCAGCAGTTTGGGGGGGGGACTAGCGGGAGGCGAGCAGTACTTC. This encodes CASSLGGGLAGGEQYF. The chain employs TRBV28 and TRBJ2-7, with 15 bases matching TRBD2. J was trimmed by 6 bases and V by 3 bases; bases with no gene match: 6. The CDR3 contains 16 residues. Germline values: CDR1 MDHEN, CDR2 SYDVKM.